Sequencing of this T cell receptor (beta chain) was carried out in a study of shared clonotypes between healthy human individuals. This CDR3 comprises 15 residues. Trimming at V came to 3 bases and at J to 2 bases, leaving 7 bases not matched to a gene. From germline, CDR1 is SGHAT and CDR2 FQDESV (reference sequence). Some clones are missing from TCRdb's copy, which holds only in-frame ones; the method was immunoSEQ multiplex PCR. The sample carries 1 million to 1.3 million clones, around 78% recorded once. Study-level points and caveats: Naive subsets typically showed greater estimated richness than memory subsets. Only a few donors were included, so the genetic and exposure-history diversity represented was limited. Blood was the sole source, and tissue repertoires probably differ. Among a handful of donors, approximately 5% of naive CD4 clonotypes were found in common.

To note about this clone: Its target is not known.

The origin of this receptor is a man aged 18-30 years in good health. Some clones in this sample may be carry-over from other donors' samples. J is TRBJ2-7 and V is TRBV11-1, with TRBD1 identical over 7 bases. The specimen sequenced was memory CD4+ T cells from PBMCs. Subset reported: CD45RA-negative fraction. The CDR3 nucleotides are TGTGCCAGCAGCTTGGCCGGGACAGTAACCTACGAGCAGTACTTC. Residues: CASSLAGTVTYEQYF. The whole variable domain, filled in from reference TRBV11-1 and TRBJ2-7, reads EAEVAQSPRYKITEKSQAVAFWCDPISGHATLYWYRQILGQGPELLVQFQDESVVDDSQLPKDRFSAERLKGVDSTLKIQPAELGDSAMYLCASSLAGTVTYEQYFGPGTRLTVT.